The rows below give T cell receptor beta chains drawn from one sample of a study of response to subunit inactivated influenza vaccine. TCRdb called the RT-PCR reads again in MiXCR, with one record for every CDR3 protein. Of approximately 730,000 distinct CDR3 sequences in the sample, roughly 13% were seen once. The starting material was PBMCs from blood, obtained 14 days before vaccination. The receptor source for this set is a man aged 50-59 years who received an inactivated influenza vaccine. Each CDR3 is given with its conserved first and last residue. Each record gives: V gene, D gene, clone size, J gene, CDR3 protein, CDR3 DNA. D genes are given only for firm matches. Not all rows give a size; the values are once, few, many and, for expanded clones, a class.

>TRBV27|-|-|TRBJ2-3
CASSSVREGTDTQYF
TGTGCCAGCAGTTCAGTAAGAGAAGGCACAGATACGCAGTATTTT
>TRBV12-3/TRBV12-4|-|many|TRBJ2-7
CASSPGSGGYGEQYF
TGTGCCAGCAGCCCCGGCTCGGGGGGCTACGGGGAGCAGTACTTC
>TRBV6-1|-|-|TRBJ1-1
CASPEAGTEAFF
TGTGCCAGTCCCGAGGCGGGGACTGAAGCTTTCTTT
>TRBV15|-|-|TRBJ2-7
CATSRALLDEQYF
TGTGCCACCAGCAGAGCCCTGTTGGACGAGCAGTACTTC
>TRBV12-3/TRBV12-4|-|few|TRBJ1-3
CASSAADGFISGNTIYF
TGTGCCAGCAGCGCAGCGGACGGCTTCATCTCTGGAAACACCATATATTTT
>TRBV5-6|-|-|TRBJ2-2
CAMGLLGTGELFF
TGTGCCATGGGCCTGCTGGGCACCGGGGAGCTGTTTTTT
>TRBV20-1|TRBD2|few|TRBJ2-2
CSAPPSPGLAGRGELFF
TGCAGTGCTCCCCCCTCCCCGGGACTAGCGGGTCGCGGGGAGCTGTTTTTT
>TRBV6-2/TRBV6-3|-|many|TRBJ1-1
CASSFFGPGGAFF
TGTGCCAGCAGTTTCTTCGGGCCCGGTGGAGCTTTCTTT
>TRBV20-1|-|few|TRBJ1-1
CSARDRRDTEAFF
TGCAGTGCTAGAGATAGGAGGGACACTGAAGCTTTCTTT
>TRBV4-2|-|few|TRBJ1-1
CASSQGRGRERRTEAFF
TGTGCCAGCAGCCAAGGCAGGGGCCGCGAAAGGCGCACTGAAGCTTTCTTT
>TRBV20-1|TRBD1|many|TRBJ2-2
CSAPRTGMDTGELFF
TGCAGTGCCCCGAGGACAGGGATGGACACCGGGGAGCTGTTTTTT
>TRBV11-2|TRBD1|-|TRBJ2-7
CASSGGQGAAYEQYF
TGTGCCAGCAGCGGAGGACAGGGGGCTGCCTACGAGCAGTACTTC
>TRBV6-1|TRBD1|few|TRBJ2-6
CASSTVPGQGSGANVLTF
TGTGCCAGCAGTACCGTCCCGGGACAGGGATCAGGGGCCAACGTCCTGACTTTC
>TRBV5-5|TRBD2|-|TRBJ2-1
CASSLVVAGGAVYNEQFF
TGTGCCAGCAGCTTGGTGGTTGCCGGGGGGGCGGTATACAATGAGCAGTTCTTC
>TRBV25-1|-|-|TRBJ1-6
CASSLGAIYNSPLHF
TGTGCCAGCAGTCTCGGAGCCATCTATAATTCACCCCTCCACTTT
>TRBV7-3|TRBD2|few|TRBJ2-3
CASSASGFTDTQYF
TGTGCCAGCAGCGCTAGCGGGTTCACAGATACGCAGTATTTT
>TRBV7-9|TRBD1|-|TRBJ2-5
CASRPVRGRTETQYF
TGTGCCAGCAGGCCTGTTAGGGGGCGCACGGAGACCCAGTACTTC
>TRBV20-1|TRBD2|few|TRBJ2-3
CSARPTSGRGWDTQYF
TGCAGTGCTAGACCAACTAGCGGGAGGGGATGGGATACGCAGTATTTT
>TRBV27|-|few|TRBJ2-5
CASSPRGSRAQYF
TGTGCCAGCAGTCCCCGGGGGTCACGGGCCCAGTACTTC
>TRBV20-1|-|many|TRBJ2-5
CSASLLAGKPQETQYF
TGCAGTGCTAGTTTACTGGCGGGGAAACCTCAAGAGACCCAGTACTTC
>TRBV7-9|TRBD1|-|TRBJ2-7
CASSYPRTGLSEQYF
TGTGCCAGCAGCTACCCTAGGACAGGGTTGAGCGAGCAGTACTTC
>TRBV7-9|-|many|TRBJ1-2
CASSLDGGAASYGYTF
TGTGCCAGCAGCTTAGACGGCGGCGCAGCCTCCTATGGCTACACCTTC
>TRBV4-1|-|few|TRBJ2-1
CASSTEYNEQFF
TGCGCCAGCAGCACAGAGTACAATGAGCAGTTCTTC
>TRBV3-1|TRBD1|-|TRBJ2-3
CASSHTSGQGTDTQYF
TGTGCCAGCAGCCATACTTCGGGACAGGGAACAGATACGCAGTATTTT
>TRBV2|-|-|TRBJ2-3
CASSQDSEVTDTQYF
TGTGCCAGCAGTCAGGACTCTGAAGTCACAGATACGCAGTATTTT
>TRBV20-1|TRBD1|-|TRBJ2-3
CSARTGDTQYF
TGCAGTGCTAGGACAGGGGATACGCAGTATTTT
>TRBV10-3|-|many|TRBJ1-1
CAISESADRRLNTEAFF
TGTGCCATCAGTGAGTCGGCGGACCGCCGGTTGAACACTGAAGCTTTCTTT
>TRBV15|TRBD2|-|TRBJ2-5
CATSRPSGSRETQYF
TGTGCCACCAGCAGACCGAGCGGGAGTCGAGAGACCCAGTACTTC
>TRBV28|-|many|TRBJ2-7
CASSFHQGWHF
TGTGCCAGCAGTTTTCATCAGGGGTGGCACTTC
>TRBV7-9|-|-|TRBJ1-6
CASSLPGIPLHF
TGTGCCAGCAGCTTACCTGGGATTCCCCTCCACTTT
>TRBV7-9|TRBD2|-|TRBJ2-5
CASSLRPGGPETQYF
TGTGCCAGCAGCCTAAGGCCGGGAGGGCCGGAGACCCAGTACTTC
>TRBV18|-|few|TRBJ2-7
CASSSARPYEQYF
TGTGCCAGCTCGTCGGCCAGACCCTACGAGCAGTACTTC
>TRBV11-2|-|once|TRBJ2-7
CASSLGGGSPGLLTYEQYF
TGTGCCAGCAGCTTAGGGGGGGGCAGCCCGGGACTACTGACATACGAGCAGTACTTC
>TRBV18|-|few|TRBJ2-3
CASSPPGEERPYEDTQYF
TGTGCCAGCTCACCCCCAGGGGAAGAACGGCCATACGAAGATACGCAGTATTTT
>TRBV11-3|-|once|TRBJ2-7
CASTTLDGYEQYF
TGTGCCAGCACCACCCTCGACGGCTACGAGCAGTACTTC
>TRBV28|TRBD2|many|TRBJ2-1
CASSLCRAGGPHCEQFF
TGTGCCAGCAGTTTATGCCGCGCGGGAGGGCCTCATTGTGAGCAGTTCTTC
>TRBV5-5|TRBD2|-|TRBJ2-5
CASSFANNRGGETQYF
TGTGCCAGCAGCTTCGCCAACAACCGGGGGGGAGAGACCCAGTACTTC
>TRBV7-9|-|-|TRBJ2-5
CAGGLEETQYF
TGTGCCGGCGGGCTAGAAGAGACCCAGTACTTC
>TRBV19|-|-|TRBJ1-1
CTSSSMMNTEAFF
TGTACCAGTAGTAGCATGATGAACACTGAAGCTTTCTTT
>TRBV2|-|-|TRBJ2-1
CASSGEGQATVRQFF
TGTGCCAGCAGTGGAGAGGGACAAGCAACCGTCCGGCAGTTCTTC